Presented here are 20 T cell receptor beta chains from one specimen sequenced in a study of T cells in localized non-small cell lung cancer. Assay used: immunoSEQ multiplex PCR; TCRdb lists only in-frame clones, some missing. The table records under 65,000 clones, over 85% of them present only once. The material sequenced was peripheral blood, taken before any cancer treatment. These receptors all come from a man aged 35 to 69 with stage I squamous cell lung carcinoma.

This clone was observed a single time. The gene calls are TRBV30 and TRBJ1-2; D is undetermined. V lost 2 bases to trimming and J lost 7 bases, with 8 bases between them. Germline values: CDR1 GTSNPN, CDR2 SVGIG (reference sequence). The CDR3 runs to 11 residues. CDR3 protein: CAWSTSGGYTF. The CDR3 DNA follows: TGTGCCTGGAGTACCTCGGGTGGCTACACCTTC.

The gene calls are TRBV28 and TRBJ1-5; D unresolved. CDR1 and CDR2 (germline): MDHEN, SYDVKM. The CDR3 is 13 residues long. V was clipped by 6 bases and J by 3 bases, with 9 bases between them. DNA for the CDR3: TGTGCCAGCAGGGAGGGAATCAATCAGCCCCAGCATTTT. Protein product: CASREGINQPQHF.

This sequence joins TRBV5-1 and TRBJ1-1, with D tentatively TRBD1 (6 bases). Germline assignment: CDR1 SGHRS and CDR2 YFSETQ. This CDR3 has 14 residues. Trimming stripped 4 bases from V and 5 bases from J, with 15 bases between. The CDR3 DNA follows: TGCGCCAGCAGCCCTGGCAGGGGTCGAACTGAAGCTTTCTTT. Translation: CASSPGRGRTEAFF.

The DNA of the CDR3 is TGCAGCGTTAAGGGACTAGCAGCTTACAATGAGCAGTTCTTC. Translation: CSVKGLAAYNEQFF. The V call is TRBV29-1, the J call TRBJ2-1; 9 bases are shared with TRBD2. Germline lookup yields CDR1 SQVTM and CDR2 ANQGSEA. The CDR3 is 14 residues long. V lost 5 bases and J lost 4; bases outside the gene matches: 6.

This clone was detected only once. The chain recombines TRBV7-2 with TRBJ2-5; weak D call: TRBD2 (5 bases). The CDR3 has 14 amino acids. Germline V gives CDR1 SGHTA, CDR2 FQGNSA. V lost 5 bases, J lost 5 bases, and 15 bases lay in between. The CDR3 spells CASSPSGNGETQYF. CDR3 bases: TGTGCCAGCAGCCCGTCGGGGAATGGGGAGACCCAGTACTTC.

This chain joins TRBV29-1 and TRBJ2-7; no definite D call. The V gene's germline CDR1 is SQVTM and CDR2 ANQGSEA. The CDR3 is 12 amino acids. Trimming took 4 bases from V and 1 from J, leaving 8 bases between them. The CDR3 coding sequence is TGCAGCGTTGCAACCCAATCCTACGAGCAGTACTTC. It is translated as CSVATQSYEQYF.

The chain uses TRBV28 and TRBJ2-7, with a weak D call TRBD1 (7 bases). Germline assignment: CDR1 MDHEN and CDR2 SYDVKM. CDR3 length equals 13 residues. V was clipped by 7 bases and J by 2 bases, with 12 bases between them. CDR3 sequence: CASIPGGTYEQYF. For the CDR3, the DNA is TGTGCCAGCATCCCAGGGGGGACCTACGAGCAGTACTTC.

V and J are TRBV10-3 and TRBJ2-2; 8 nucleotides line up with TRBD2. CDR1 and CDR2 from the germline V gene are ENHRY and SYGVKD. CDR3 length: 14 residues. V was clipped by 8 bases and J by 3 bases; unmatched bases: 5. The CDR3 coding sequence is TGTGCCATCTTGAGTAGCGGGGACACCGGGGAGCTGTTTTTT. Amino acid sequence: CAILSSGDTGELFF.

The chain recombines TRBV6-4 with TRBJ2-1; D is undetermined. Per germline, CDR1 MRHNA and CDR2 SNTAGT. The CDR3 consists of 13 residues. Trimming removed 3 bases from V and 4 bases from J, with 7 bases in between. The CDR3 protein is CASSESAYNEQFF. The CDR3 bases are TGTGCCAGCAGTGAAAGCGCTTACAATGAGCAGTTCTTC.

This clone appeared a single time. The genes are TRBV2 and TRBJ1-2; D is perhaps TRBD1 (6 bases). CDR3 length equals 13 residues. In germline, CDR1 is SNHLY, CDR2 FYNNEI. V gave up 4 bases and J gave up 7 bases, with 13 bases separating them. The CDR3 coding sequence is TGTGCCAGCAGTGTCGGGGGGGCCAGTGGCTACACCTTC. This sequence encodes CASSVGGASGYTF.

The count of this clone is one. The genes are TRBV19 and TRBJ2-2; 9 nucleotides match TRBD1. The J segment lost 3 bases and the V segment lost 5 bases, leaving 4 bases of the junction unmatched. Germline CDR1 is LNHDA and CDR2 is SQIVND (reference sequence). CDR3 length: 15 residues. CDR3 sequence: CASSLGTGYTGELFF. CDR3 nucleotides: TGTGCCAGTAGTTTAGGGACAGGGTACACCGGGGAGCTGTTTTTT.

The rearrangement joins TRBV6-6 to TRBJ2-5; TRBD1 aligns across 8 bases. The CDR3 is made up of 15 amino acids. Germline-derived CDR1 and CDR2 are MNHNY and SVGAGI (reference sequence). With 5 bases clipped from V and 4 bases from J, the junction kept 9 bases outside the gene matches. CDR3 in amino acids: CASSTTGVWGETQYF. The CDR3 nucleotides read TGTGCCAGCAGTACGACAGGGGTTTGGGGAGAGACCCAGTACTTC.

J is TRBJ2-1 and V is TRBV19; 7 nucleotides agree with TRBD2. This CDR3 is 14 amino acids long. Trimming took 1 base from V and 5 from J; bases not matched to a gene: 2. Per the germline V gene, CDR1 is LNHDA and CDR2 is SQIVND (reference sequence). CDR3 sequence: CASSIVAGDNEQFF. The CDR3 nucleotides are TGTGCCAGTAGTATAGTTGCGGGAGACAATGAGCAGTTCTTC.

The J gene is TRBJ2-7, the V gene TRBV28, with TRBD2 matching over 7 bases. Unmatched junction bases numbered 5, after V lost 2 bases and J lost 4 bases. CDR3 size: 14 residues. Per germline, CDR1 MDHEN and CDR2 SYDVKM. The CDR3 sequence: CASSLRSGGYEQYF. In DNA form, the CDR3 reads TGTGCCAGCAGTTTACGGTCGGGGGGTTACGAGCAGTACTTC.

This chain connects TRBV10-3 to TRBJ1-1; 10 bases map to TRBD1. V was pared by 6 bases and J by 4 bases, with 5 bases of the junction left unmatched. CDR1 and CDR2 from the germline V gene are ENHRY and SYGVKD. The CDR3 runs to 14 residues. The CDR3 DNA reads as TGTGCCATCAGCGTGGACAGGGGGAGCACTGAAGCTTTCTTT. This translates into CAISVDRGSTEAFF.

The rearrangement joins TRBV11-3 to TRBJ2-3; D is possibly TRBD1 or TRBD2 (5 bases each). Trimming took off 5 bases at V and 2 bases at J, with 11 bases between the two ends. Germline V CDR1 and CDR2: SGHNT, YENEEA. CDR3 size: 14 residues. CDR3: CASSPRDLTDTQYF. The DNA for the CDR3 is TGTGCCAGCAGCCCGAGGGACCTCACAGATACGCAGTATTTT.

The rearrangement uses TRBV27 and TRBJ1-1, with D tentatively TRBD1 (6 bases). The CDR3 totals 15 residues. Germline V gives CDR1 MNHEY, CDR2 SMNVEV (reference sequence). The V and J ends lost 3 bases and 4 bases respectively, with 15 bases between them. CDR3 amino acids: CASSLGQGLGTEAFF. For the CDR3, the DNA is TGTGCCAGCAGTTTGGGGCAGGGGCTTGGCACTGAAGCTTTCTTT.

The chain couples TRBV5-6 to TRBJ2-4, with D unclear. Looked up from germline, CDR1 is SGHDT and CDR2 is YYEEEE. The CDR3 extends over 16 amino acids. The V end lost 1 base, the J end lost 0 bases, and 11 bases lay between the germline ends. The CDR3 reads CASSLIKDLAKNIQYF. Written as DNA, the CDR3 is TGTGCCAGCAGCTTGATAAAGGATCTAGCCAAAAACATTCAGTACTTC. The full variable domain, completed using reference TRBV5-6 and TRBJ2-4, is DAGVTQSPTHLIKTRGQQVTLRCSPKSGHDTVSWYQQALGQGPQFIFQYYEEEERQRGNFPDRFSGHQFPNYSSELNVNALLLGDSALYLCASSLIKDLAKNIQYFGAGTRLSVL.

This sequence joins TRBV18 and TRBJ1-2, with TRBD1 matching 7 bases. This CDR3 region has 15 residues. Looked up from germline, CDR1 is KGHSH and CDR2 is LQKENI. V was clipped by 4 bases and J by 8 bases; unmatched bases: 13. The CDR3 sequence is CASSQNRGGEQGYTF. Here the CDR3 DNA reads TGTGCCAGCTCACAAAATAGAGGGGGCGAACAAGGCTACACCTTC.

V is TRBV5-1 and J is TRBJ2-3; D unclear. This CDR3 comprises 15 residues. The germline gives CDR1 SGHRS, CDR2 YFSETQ. Trimming stripped 3 bases from V and 2 bases from J, with 13 bases between. The CDR3 DNA reads as TGCGCCAGCAGCTGGGATAGCCGAACCACAGATACGCAGTATTTT. This encodes CASSWDSRTTDTQYF.